The 27 T cell receptor beta chains below come from one sample, sequenced in a study of T cell changes during pregnancy in multiple sclerosis. Method: immunoSEQ multiplex PCR; TCRdb's copy keeps in-frame clones and lacks some. The sample includes approximately 40,000 clones, roughly 90% seen only once; the top ten take roughly 5%. The sample here was CD8+ T cells from peripheral blood mononuclear cells, taken in the third trimester of pregnancy. The source is a female donor with multiple sclerosis, enrolled in a pregnancy study.

This chain joins TRBV27 and TRBJ2-5; 9 nucleotides agree with TRBD2. J gave up 5 bases and V 5 bases, and 9 bases lay outside the gene matches. Germline values: CDR1 MNHEY, CDR2 SMNVEV (reference sequence). This CDR3 is built from 15 residues. The CDR3 is CASSDLAGIFETQYF. As DNA, the CDR3 is TGTGCCAGCAGTGACCTAGCGGGAATTTTTGAGACCCAGTACTTC.

The chain employs TRBV11-2 and TRBJ2-7; 10 bases agree with TRBD2. V dropped 1 base and J dropped 5; count of bases not matched to a gene: 11. This CDR3 spans 17 amino acids. Per the germline V gene, CDR1 is SGHAT and CDR2 is FQNNGV. CDR3 loop: CASSLGLAGDLFDEQYF. CDR3 DNA sequence: TGTGCCAGCAGCTTAGGGCTAGCGGGAGATCTTTTCGACGAGCAGTACTTC. The whole variable domain, filled in from reference TRBV11-2 and TRBJ2-7, reads EAGVAQSPRYKIIEKRQSVAFWCNPISGHATLYWYQQILGQGPKLLIQFQNNGVVDDSQLPKDRFSAERLKGVDSTLKIQPAKLEDSAVYLCASSLGLAGDLFDEQYFGPGTRLTVT.

The table lists this clone with a count of one. This chain joins TRBV7-6 and TRBJ2-7, with no clear D. The CDR3 runs to 15 residues. Germline V lookup: CDR1 SGHVS, CDR2 FNYEAQ. Trimming left V 5 bases short and J 0 bases short, with 14 bases between. The DNA for the CDR3 is TGTGCCAGCAGCCTTGGTAGCCCGGGCTCCTACGAGCAGTACTTC. Translating it yields CASSLGSPGSYEQYF.

The count of this clone is one. This chain uses TRBV28 with TRBJ2-7, with a tentative D call TRBD2 (6 bases). The V end lost 6 bases, the J end lost 1 base, and 16 bases lay between the germline ends. Germline V CDR1 and CDR2: MDHEN, SYDVKM. This CDR3 has 15 amino acids. The DNA of the CDR3 is TGTGCCAGCAGATTTCTCCGGGACTTATCCTACGAGCAGTACTTC. Residues: CASRFLRDLSYEQYF.

This chain joins TRBV7-9 and TRBJ2-2, with 7 nucleotides matching TRBD1. The CDR3 loop spans 17 amino acids. Trimming removed 5 bases from V and 4 bases from J; junction bases left unmatched: 13. CDR1 and CDR2 (germline): SEHNR, FQNEAQ (reference sequence). The CDR3 sequence is CASSPRLGQVTTGELFF. The CDR3 coding sequence is TGTGCCAGCAGCCCCCGCCTCGGACAGGTTACCACCGGGGAGCTGTTTTTT.

The chain joins TRBV4-1 to TRBJ1-3, with 8 bases matching TRBD1. Germline CDR1 reads MGHRA; CDR2 reads YSYEKL. With V trimmed by 0 bases and J by 4 bases, 8 bases remained unmatched. This CDR3 is built from 17 residues. The CDR3 DNA reads as TGCGCCAGCAGCCAAGATCGGGACAGGACGCTCGGAAACACCATATATTTT. Protein product: CASSQDRDRTLGNTIYF.

The chain combines TRBV20-1 with TRBJ2-1; D ambiguous. The CDR3 has 11 amino acids. Germline V gene data show CDR1 as DFQATT and CDR2 as SNEGSKA (reference sequence). V was clipped by 6 bases and J by 4 bases, with 7 bases between them. The CDR3 here is CSAPQYNEQFF. For the CDR3, the DNA is TGCAGTGCCCCTCAGTACAATGAGCAGTTCTTC.

The rearrangement uses TRBV7-9 and TRBJ2-7; a possible D gene is TRBD2 (6 bases). From germline, CDR1 is SEHNR and CDR2 FQNEAQ (reference sequence). Trimming removed 1 base from V and 0 bases from J, with 10 bases in between. This CDR3 region has 15 residues. CDR3 nucleotides: TGTGCCAGCAGCTTAGTTGGCGGGAACTCCTACGAGCAGTACTTC. It codes for CASSLVGGNSYEQYF.

Concerning this clone: Additional DNA sequences in this sample encode the identical CDR3. This chain connects TRBV5-1 to TRBJ2-7, with D perhaps TRBD1 (5 bases). The V end was cut by 0 bases, the J end by 7 bases, with 8 bases between. Germline V gene data show CDR1 as SGHRS and CDR2 as YFSETQ. This CDR3 has 12 residues. In nucleotides, the CDR3 is TGCGCCAGCAGCTTGGAAGGGGTTGAGCAGTACTTC. It encodes CASSLEGVEQYF.

The rearrangement joins TRBV5-1 to TRBJ2-7; 10 bases map to TRBD1. Germline V gene sequence: CDR1 SGHRS, CDR2 YFSETQ. The V gene end was trimmed by 3 bases and the J gene end by 3 bases; junction bases not matched to a gene: 3. The CDR3 sequence is 14 residues long. Written as DNA, the CDR3 is TGCGCCAGCAGCTGGGACAGGGGAGACTACGAGCAGTACTTC. Translating gives CASSWDRGDYEQYF.

The gene calls are TRBV7-6 and TRBJ2-2; TRBD2 matches 8 bases. V trimming: 1 base; J trimming: 6 bases; junction bases outside the gene matches: 13. Germline V gene sequence: CDR1 SGHVS, CDR2 FNYEAQ. The CDR3 is 18 amino acids. CDR3 sequence reads: CASSLDRTSNNLAGELFF. CDR3 sequence (DNA): TGTGCCAGCAGCTTAGATAGGACTAGCAACAATCTGGCCGGGGAGCTGTTTTTT.

V and J are TRBV5-1 and TRBJ2-7; tentatively, D is TRBD2 (6 bases). The CDR3 spans 14 residues. Trimming pared 4 bases from V and 2 bases from J, leaving 13 bases between. In germline, CDR1 is SGHRS, CDR2 YFSETQ. CDR3 residues: CASSTGLSPYEQYF. In DNA form, the CDR3 reads TGCGCCAGCAGCACGGGACTTTCTCCCTACGAGCAGTACTTC.

The chain has TRBV4-1 and TRBJ2-7, with TRBD2 matching 9 bases. There are 15 residues in the CDR3. Losses at the gene ends were 1 base for V and 5 bases for J; bases not matched to a gene: 6. Looked up from germline, CDR1 is MGHRA and CDR2 is YSYEKL. This CDR3 is CASSQVAGGDDEQYF. CDR3 bases: TGCGCCAGCAGCCAAGTTGCGGGAGGGGACGACGAGCAGTACTTC.

The chain employs TRBV7-9 and TRBJ2-7; no definite D call. CDR3 length equals 16 residues. V was pared by 1 base and J by 0 bases, with 13 bases between. CDR1 SEHNR and CDR2 FQNEAQ come from the germline V gene (reference sequence). The CDR3 coding sequence is TGTGCCAGCAGCTTAGACGGCGGAACGAGCTCCTACGAGCAGTACTTC. Residues: CASSLDGGTSSYEQYF.

The gene calls are TRBV6-5 and TRBJ2-1; tentatively, D is TRBD2 (5 bases). The CDR3 is made up of 13 amino acids. Germline CDR1 and CDR2: MNHEY and SVGAGI. V was clipped by 5 bases and J by 4 bases, with 9 bases between them. CDR3 sequence (DNA): TGTGCCAGCAGTCATACTAGTTACAATGAGCAGTTCTTC. It specifies CASSHTSYNEQFF.

CDR3 region: CASSAGTTTEQYF. As DNA, the CDR3 is TGTGCCAGCAGCGCCGGGACTACGACCGAGCAGTACTTC. The rearrangement links TRBV9 to TRBJ2-7; TRBD2 aligns across 7 bases. The CDR3 is 13 amino acids. Germline lookup yields CDR1 SGDLS and CDR2 YYNGEE. V gave up 3 bases and J gave up 6 bases; unmatched junction bases: 6.

The chain couples TRBV6-4 to TRBJ2-7, with a tentative D call TRBD2 (6 bases). Germline V gene data show CDR1 as MRHNA and CDR2 as SNTAGT. V gave up 7 bases and J gave up 5 bases, with 15 bases separating them. This CDR3 is built from 13 residues. This chain's CDR3 is CASKQGGTDEQYF. The CDR3 nucleotides are TGTGCCAGCAAGCAGGGAGGTACCGACGAGCAGTACTTC.

The sample holds one count of this clone. The rearrangement uses TRBV7-9 and TRBJ2-7; TRBD2 is a possible D gene (5 bases). The germline V gene has CDR1 SEHNR and CDR2 FQNEAQ (reference sequence). Trimming shortened V by 5 bases and J by 7 bases, and 18 bases separated the two germline ends. The CDR3 loop spans 14 amino acids. This CDR3 is CASSTSGSAWEQYF. CDR3 coding DNA: TGTGCCAGCAGCACAAGCGGAAGCGCCTGGGAGCAGTACTTC.

The count of this clone is one. The rearrangement links TRBV28 to TRBJ1-4, with D unresolved. Looked up from germline, CDR1 is MDHEN and CDR2 is SYDVKM. Trimming took 2 bases from V and 4 from J, leaving 11 bases between them. This CDR3 region has 15 residues. The CDR3 reads CASSLGGSNNEKLFF. CDR3 nucleotide sequence: TGTGCCAGCAGTTTAGGCGGGAGCAATAATGAAAAACTGTTTTTT. The full variable domain, completed using reference TRBV28 and TRBJ1-4, is DVKVTQSSRYLVKRTGEKVFLECVQDMDHENMFWYRQDPGLGLRLIYFSYDVKMKEKGDIPEGYSVSREKKERFSLILESASTNQTSMYLCASSLGGSNNEKLFFGSGTQLSVL.

The chain couples TRBV7-6 to TRBJ2-5; 12 bases align to TRBD2. Germline V gives CDR1 SGHVS, CDR2 FNYEAQ. V dropped 5 bases and J dropped 4; count of bases not matched to a gene: 5. The CDR3 has 15 amino acids. CDR3 sequence reads: CASSLTSGSGETQYF. Written as DNA, the CDR3 is TGTGCCAGCAGCCTGACTAGCGGGAGCGGAGAGACCCAGTACTTC.

The gene calls are TRBV4-1 and TRBJ2-7; 9 bases match TRBD1. There are 18 residues in the CDR3. V lost 1 base to trimming and J lost 0 bases; unmatched junction nucleotides: 10. Germline V lookup: CDR1 MGHRA, CDR2 YSYEKL. DNA of the CDR3: TGCGCCAGCAGCCAAGGGTTGACAGGGGGATTAGCCTCCTACGAGCAGTACTTC. Protein product: CASSQGLTGGLASYEQYF.

This chain links TRBV5-1 with TRBJ2-2, with D perhaps TRBD1 (6 bases). The germline V and J ends were trimmed by 4 bases and 6 bases, with 13 bases remaining between them. The germline gives CDR1 SGHRS, CDR2 YFSETQ. CDR3 length: 14 amino acids. CDR3 coding DNA: TGCGCCAGCAGCGCTGAGGGGGACCCCGGGGAGCTGTTTTTT. Amino acids: CASSAEGDPGELFF.

The chain is built from TRBV28 and TRBJ2-1; possible D gene TRBD1, 5 bases. The CDR3 covers 17 residues. Deletions cut 2 bases from V and 2 bases from J, with 16 bases between. CDR1 and CDR2 from the germline V gene are MDHEN and SYDVKM. CDR3 amino acids: CASSLLGANEAYNEQFF. DNA of the CDR3: TGTGCCAGCAGTTTACTTGGGGCTAATGAAGCCTACAATGAGCAGTTCTTC.

This chain connects TRBV14 to TRBJ2-1; D perhaps matches TRBD1 (6 bases). CDR1 is SGHDN, CDR2 FVKESK, per germline. This CDR3 contains 16 residues. V dropped 0 bases and J dropped 9 bases, with 18 bases sitting between them. The CDR3 DNA sequence: TGTGCCAGCAGCCAAGATCATTTAACAGGGTTGACTGAGCAGTTCTTC. Residues: CASSQDHLTGLTEQFF. The whole variable domain, filled in from reference TRBV14 and TRBJ2-1, reads EAGVTQFPSHSVIEKGQTVTLRCDPISGHDNLYWYRRVMGKEIKFLLHFVKESKQDESGMPNNRFLAERTGGTYSTLKVQPAELEDSGVYFCASSQDHLTGLTEQFFGPGTRLTVL.

This CDR3 is CASGRAWNEQFF. CDR3 DNA: TGTGCCAGCGGGAGAGCGTGGAATGAGCAGTTCTTC. The V call is TRBV6-5, the J call TRBJ2-1, with TRBD2 as a possible D gene (5 bases). The CDR3 extends over 12 amino acids. Germline V gene lookup returns CDR1 MNHEY and CDR2 SVGAGI. Trimming left V 8 bases short and J 7 bases short, with 12 bases between.

The rearrangement links TRBV4-2 to TRBJ1-1; 8 bases match TRBD1. CDR1 LGHNA and CDR2 YNFKEQ come from the germline V gene. Trimming took 0 bases from V and 5 from J; bases not matched to a gene: 5. The CDR3 has 15 residues. The CDR3 spells CASSQEQGARTEAFF. The DNA for the CDR3 is TGTGCCAGCAGCCAAGAGCAGGGGGCGAGAACTGAAGCTTTCTTT.

The gene calls are TRBV6-5 and TRBJ2-7; TRBD1 matches 9 bases. V lost 4 bases to trimming and J lost 2 bases; unmatched junction nucleotides: 3. The CDR3 covers 14 residues. Germline CDR1 is MNHEY and CDR2 is SVGAGI. The chain's CDR3 is CASSFRQGAYEQYF. The CDR3 DNA follows: TGTGCCAGCAGTTTCCGACAGGGGGCCTACGAGCAGTACTTC.